One T cell receptor beta chain is described in this entry. Genomic DNA per cell subset filled all wells of several immunoSEQ plates. The method was immunoSEQ multiplex PCR; TCRdb's version includes in-frame clones alone and lacks a portion of them. Here the sample spans around 530,000 clones, roughly 72% being singletons. The source of the sample is a study of shared clonotypes between healthy human individuals. Germline V CDR1 and CDR2: KGHSH, LQKENI. V was shortened by 3 bases and J by 4 bases, with 18 bases between the two germline ends. CDR3 length: 16 amino acids. Participating donors were healthy, HIV-negative adults free of recent acute infections or vaccinations.

The sequencing input was PBMCs. The sequence derives from a woman aged 40 to 50 in good health. Some clones in this sample may be carry-over from other donors' samples. The chain recombines TRBV18 with TRBJ2-5; maybe TRBD2 (6 bases). CDR3 in DNA: TGTGCCAGCTCACCTTCGCCGGGAGTGGTAGGAGAGACCCAGTACTTC. Its translation: CASSPSPGVVGETQYF.